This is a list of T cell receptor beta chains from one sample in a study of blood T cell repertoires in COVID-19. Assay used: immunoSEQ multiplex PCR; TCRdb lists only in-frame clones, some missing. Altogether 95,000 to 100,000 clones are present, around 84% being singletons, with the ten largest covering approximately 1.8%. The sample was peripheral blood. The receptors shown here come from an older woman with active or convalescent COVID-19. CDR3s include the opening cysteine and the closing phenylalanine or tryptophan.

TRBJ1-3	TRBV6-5	CASSYSRGGNTIYF
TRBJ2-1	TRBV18	CASSPGQTSYNEQFF
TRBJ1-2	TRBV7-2	CASSFDTGGNGYTF
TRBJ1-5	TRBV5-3	CARTRGGHENQPQHF
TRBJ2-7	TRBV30	CAWSSARRDEQYF
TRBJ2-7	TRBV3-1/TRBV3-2	CASSQGGRSEQYF
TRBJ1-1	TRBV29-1	CSVDRVNTEAFF
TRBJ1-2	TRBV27	CASSWGRSDRYTF
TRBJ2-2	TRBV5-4	CASSLYGGVLNTGELFF
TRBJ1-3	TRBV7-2	CASNFGGTSGNTIYF
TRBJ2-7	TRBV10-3	CAITEAGKDYEQYF
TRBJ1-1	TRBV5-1	CASSLNRGMNTEAFF
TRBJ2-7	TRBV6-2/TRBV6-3	CASSSDRILNEQYF
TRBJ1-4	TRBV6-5	CATQRQAEFGEKLFF
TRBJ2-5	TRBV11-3	CASSSRTGPRETQYF
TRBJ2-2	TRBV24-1	CATRRGGTGELFF
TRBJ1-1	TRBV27	CASSLHRAMDTEAFF